This T cell receptor (beta chain) was observed in a study of cytomegalovirus exposure and HLA in healthy donors. Overall study findings and caveats: Later analysis placed DRB1 highest and HLA-C lowest in TCR association rates, which differed by HLA locus. Immune exposure information available was restricted to CMV serostatus. It was confirmed in vitro that a few of the CMV-associated chains were specific for CMV antigens.

This CDR3 contains 16 residues. Germline lookup yields CDR1 SGHRS and CDR2 YFSETQ. Of note for this clone: Its antigen remains unknown. One end of the junction is discordant with germline, which a read error may explain.

The PCR made use of 60 Vbeta and 13 Jbeta primers. Some clones are missing from TCRdb's copy, which holds only in-frame ones; the method was immunoSEQ multiplex PCR. This table holds 110,000 to 150,000 clones, around 70% found once. Sample: PBMCs. This chain connects TRBV5-1 to TRBJ2-5; TRBD1 matches at 9 bases. The sequence was obtained from a woman aged 55-70 years in good health and CMV-seropositive. The CDR3 region is CASSLGTGNIQEAQYF. Written as DNA, the CDR3 is TGCGCCAGCAGCTTAGGGACAGGGAATATTCAAGAGGCCCAGTACTTC.